Presented here are 8 T cell receptor beta chains from one specimen sequenced in a study of metastatic and nonmetastatic thyroid tumors. None of the patients had undergone any treatment ahead of thyroid surgery. TCRdb re-called clones from the PCR reads using MiXCR. Of about 14,000 clones in the sample, 12% were seen once. The source material was blood. The receptors here all came from a female donor with papillary thyroid cancer or a benign thyroid nodule (not recorded which). Some clones in this sample may be carry-over from other donors' samples.

This clone is medium-sized in the sample. The rearrangement joins TRBV6-2 or TRBV6-3 to TRBJ2-5, with D hard to call. The V gene lost 4 bases and the J gene lost 2 bases, with 8 bases spanning the gap. Germline V gene data show CDR1 as MNHEY and CDR2 as SVGEGT. The CDR3 consists of 13 residues. The CDR3 region has the DNA TGTGCCAGCAGTTTAGACGAACAAGAGACCCAGTACTTC. This codes for CASSLDEQETQYF.

The chain links TRBV5-1 to TRBJ2-3; tentatively, D is TRBD1 or TRBD2 (8 bases each). V was cut by 4 bases and J by 2 bases, with 20 bases left in between. Germline V gene data show CDR1 as SGHRS and CDR2 as YFSETQ. The CDR3 loop spans 17 amino acids. The CDR3 DNA is TGCGCCAGCAGCACGCGGACAGGGACTAGGTACACAGATACGCAGTATTTT. This encodes CASSTRTGTRYTDTQYF.

This clone occurred many times. The CDR3 DNA is TGTGCCAGTAGTATGACAGCCTATGGCTACACCTTC. It is translated as CASSMTAYGYTF. J is TRBJ1-2 and V is TRBV19; a weak D match, TRBD1 (5 bases). V lost 3 bases and J lost 4, with 6 bases in between. The germline V gene encodes CDR1 LNHDA and CDR2 SQIVND (reference sequence). CDR3 size: 12 residues. Drawing the rest from reference TRBV19 and TRBJ1-2, the complete variable domain is DGGITQSPKYLFRKEGQNVTLSCEQNLNHDAMYWYRQDPGQGLRLIYYSQIVNDFQKGDIAEGYSVSREKKESFPLTVTSAQKNPTAFYLCASSMTAYGYTFGSGTRLTVV.

This clone was counted ten times or more. The V gene is TRBV9, the J gene TRBJ2-5; 7 nucleotides match TRBD2. V lost 2 bases, J lost 5 bases, and 12 bases stayed unmatched. The CDR3 contains 16 residues. The germline CDR1 and CDR2 sequences are SGDLS and YYNGEE. CDR3 sequence: CASSVSEGGSFETQYF. In nucleotides, the CDR3 is TGTGCCAGCAGCGTTTCAGAGGGCGGGAGCTTCGAGACCCAGTACTTC.

This clone was recorded a few times. Being one base from a much bigger clone, this may be a read error. This rearrangement joins TRBV12-3 or TRBV12-4 to TRBJ2-7; D tentatively reads TRBD1 or TRBD2 (5 bases each). CDR3 length: 12 amino acids. The DNA for the CDR3 is TGTACCAGCAGTTTTTGGGGGAGCGAGCAGTACTTC. This sequence encodes CTSSFWGSEQYF.

In its sample, this clone was seen a few times. One end of the junction is discordant with germline, which a read error may explain. J is TRBJ2-7 and V is TRBV29-1, with D hard to call. The CDR3 totals 12 residues. CDR1 is SQVTM and CDR2 is ANQGSEA in the germline V gene. The CDR3 is CSVEVGVYEHYF. In DNA form, the CDR3 reads TGCAGCGTTGAAGTTGGGGTCTACGAGCATTACTTC.

This clone was counted many times. This rearrangement joins TRBV24-1 to TRBJ1-2; D remains ambiguous. Between the trimmed V and J ends, which lost 4 bases and 7 bases, there was a span of 12 bases. The CDR3 has 13 amino acids. CDR1 KGHDR and CDR2 SFDVKD come from the germline V gene. In DNA, the CDR3 is TGTGCCACCAGTGACCGGACCTCCCGTGGCTACACCTTC. Amino acid sequence: CATSDRTSRGYTF.

By share, this clone ranks as medium-sized. V usage is TRBV12-3 or TRBV12-4 and J usage is TRBJ1-2; unclear D gene. V lost 1 base and J lost 5, with 8 bases in between. The CDR3 covers 13 residues. The CDR3 sequence is CASSLGTYYGYTF. The CDR3 region has the DNA TGTGCCAGCAGTTTAGGGACCTATTATGGCTACACCTTC.